Below, 25 T cell receptor beta chains from the same sample are listed, as sequenced in a study of T cells in Graves' hyperthyroidism and ophthalmopathy. Amplification of TCR beta CDR3 regions used RNA as the template. HTBI primers drove first-round RT-PCR of the TCR CDR3. TCRdb ran MiXCR on the multiplex PCR reads and lists one entry per CDR3 protein. The sample yields roughly 500,000 distinct CDR3 sequences, 11% to 15% seen once. Source material: blood. The receptor set was obtained from a woman younger than 45 with Graves' hyperthyroidism that later progressed to Graves' ophthalmopathy.

This clonotype was counted at least ten times. The V call is TRBV2, the J call TRBJ2-7; 10 positions agree with TRBD2. The CDR3 has 13 residues. The germline V gene has CDR1 SNHLY and CDR2 FYNNEI. After removal of 9 bases from V and 3 bases from J, the junction contained 5 bases not matched to a gene. CDR3 protein: CASTGTSDYEQYF. The DNA of the CDR3 is TGTGCCAGTACCGGGACTAGCGACTACGAGCAGTACTTC.

This clonotype was seen a few times. The gene calls are TRBV7-9 and TRBJ1-5, with 10 bases matching TRBD1. V lost 5 bases and J lost 4; bases outside the gene matches: 8. Germline V gene sequence: CDR1 SEHNR, CDR2 FQNEAQ (reference sequence). The CDR3 loop spans 16 amino acids. The CDR3 spells CASSPTGTGENQPQHF. The CDR3 DNA is TGTGCCAGCAGCCCCACCGGGACAGGGGAAAATCAGCCCCAGCATTTT.

V usage is TRBV20-1 and J usage is TRBJ2-7; 9 nucleotides line up with TRBD1. The CDR3 consists of 14 residues. Trimming removed 3 bases from V and 6 bases from J; junction bases left unmatched: 9. Germline CDR1 and CDR2: DFQATT and SNEGSKA (reference sequence). This CDR3 reads CSASPSGTGLEQYF. The CDR3 nucleotides are TGCAGTGCTAGCCCATCCGGGACAGGGCTCGAGCAGTACTTC.

This clonotype was detected ten times or more. V is TRBV20-1 and J is TRBJ1-4, with D possibly TRBD1 on 5 matching bases. Germline CDR1 DFQATT, CDR2 SNEGSKA (reference sequence). V lost 6 bases and J 5 bases, leaving 16 bases between the germline ends. This CDR3 contains 14 residues. The CDR3 DNA reads as TGCAGTGCCCCATCGGACACCGGGAATGAAAAACTGTTTTTT. This encodes CSAPSDTGNEKLFF.

This clonotype was found once. The V gene is TRBV29-1, the J gene TRBJ1-2, with D possibly TRBD1 on 6 matching bases. The V gene's germline CDR1 is SQVTM and CDR2 ANQGSEA. CDR3 length equals 15 residues. The V and J ends lost 6 bases and 8 bases respectively, with 25 bases between them. The CDR3 coding sequence is TGCAGCGTCGAATTGGGACTACAGGGAGTCCAGGGCTACACCTTC. The encoded protein is CSVELGLQGVQGYTF.

The CDR3 region is CASSLARFGDRETVRQFF. For the CDR3, the DNA is TGTGCCAGCAGCTTAGCTCGGTTCGGTGACAGGGAAACAGTTCGGCAGTTCTTC. The V call is TRBV7-8, the J call TRBJ2-1; 7 bases are a match to TRBD1. This CDR3 spans 18 amino acids. Germline V gene lookup returns CDR1 SGHVS and CDR2 FQNEAQ. J lost 12 bases, V lost 0 bases, and 20 bases had no gene match.

This clonotype was seen many times. In DNA form, the CDR3 reads TGCAGCAGCCTAGACACCGGGGAGCTGTTTTTT. This encodes CSSLDTGELFF. The rearrangement joins TRBV29-1 to TRBJ2-2, with D uncertain. Germline loops: CDR1 SQVTM, CDR2 ANQGSEA. V shed 8 bases and J shed 3 bases, with 7 bases lying between them. The CDR3 sequence is 11 residues long.

This chain uses TRBV20-1 with TRBJ2-5; TRBD1 aligns across 9 bases. Looked up from germline, CDR1 is DFQATT and CDR2 is SNEGSKA (reference sequence). V trimming: 3 bases; J trimming: 4 bases; junction bases outside the gene matches: 3. This CDR3 region has 13 residues. The CDR3 coding sequence is TGCAGTGCTAGTAGACAGGGGGGAGAGACCCAGTACTTC. The encoded protein is CSASRQGGETQYF.

The sample holds many counts of this clonotype. The CDR3 DNA is TGTGCCAGCAGCCCCCGACAGAATGGCTACACCTTC. Translating gives CASSPRQNGYTF. V is TRBV5-6 and J is TRBJ1-2; tentative D call: TRBD1 (5 bases). The CDR3 has 12 residues. V was pared by 4 bases and J by 6 bases, with 10 bases between. Germline CDR1 SGHDT, CDR2 YYEEEE.

This clonotype was found a few times. The chain employs TRBV30 and TRBJ1-2; D remains unclear. CDR3 size: 13 residues. V was pared by 7 bases and J by 8 bases, with 20 bases between. Germline V gene lookup returns CDR1 GTSNPN and CDR2 SVGIG (reference sequence). The CDR3 protein is CALFNPSRSGYTF. CDR3 nucleotide sequence: TGTGCCTTATTCAACCCATCCCGGTCCGGCTACACCTTC.

This clonotype was observed many times. V and J are TRBV6-2 or TRBV6-3 and TRBJ1-5; no clear D gene. Trimming cost V 6 bases and J 4 bases, with 13 bases left between them. From germline, CDR1 is MNHEY and CDR2 SVGEGT. This CDR3 is built from 14 residues. CDR3 bases: TGTGCCAGCAGCCTCAACGGAGGGAATCAGCCCCAGCATTTT. This encodes CASSLNGGNQPQHF.

This clonotype came up a few times. CDR3 sequence reads: CASSQVAPRQVPPDGYTF. DNA for the CDR3: TGTGCCAGCAGCCAAGTGGCTCCTAGACAGGTCCCACCCGACGGCTACACCTTC. The chain has TRBV3-1 and TRBJ1-2; D is possibly TRBD1 (6 bases). Trimming removed 1 base from V and 8 bases from J, with 26 bases in between. CDR3 length equals 18 residues. Germline-derived CDR1 and CDR2 are LGHDT and YNNKEL (reference sequence).

This chain uses TRBV29-1 with TRBJ1-1; D is undetermined. Looked up from germline, CDR1 is SQVTM and CDR2 is ANQGSEA. The CDR3 runs 13 residues. V was trimmed by 1 base and J by 1 base, leaving 7 bases between them. The CDR3 region is CSVEAIGNTEAFF. The DNA of the CDR3 is TGCAGCGTTGAAGCGATCGGGAACACTGAAGCTTTCTTT.

This clonotype was counted between two and nine times. This may come from a read error, since a much larger clone is one base off. The V and J genes are TRBV28 and TRBJ2-4; D tentatively reads TRBD1 or TRBD2 (5 bases each). The CDR3 runs 17 residues. V was cut by 6 bases and J by 0 bases, with 18 bases left in between. Germline values: CDR1 MDHEN, CDR2 SYDVKM. The CDR3 is CASRLKQGDLAKNIQYF. Here the CDR3 DNA reads TGTGCCAGCAGACTGAAGCAGGGAGATCTAGCCAAAAACATTCAGTACTTC.

The chain recombines TRBV20-1 with TRBJ2-7; a possible D gene is TRBD1 (6 bases). Germline loops: CDR1 DFQATT, CDR2 SNEGSKA (reference sequence). V was cut by 2 bases and J by 3 bases, with 17 bases left in between. The CDR3 consists of 15 residues. The CDR3 nucleotides are TGCAGTGCTAGATTACCAGAAAAGGGGGACTACGAGCAGTACTTC. Translating gives CSARLPEKGDYEQYF.

This clonotype was seen at least ten times. In nucleotides, the CDR3 is TGTGCCAGCAAACACATACTAGCGGAAGCCTACAATGAGCAGTTCTTC. This translates into CASKHILAEAYNEQFF. The chain couples TRBV28 to TRBJ2-1, with 8 bases matching TRBD2. CDR3 size: 16 residues. V was clipped by 7 bases and J by 2 bases; unmatched bases: 10. The germline CDR1 and CDR2 sequences are MDHEN and SYDVKM.

This clonotype has ten or more counts. V is TRBV27 and J is TRBJ2-2, with D hard to call. CDR1 and CDR2 from the germline V gene are MNHEY and SMNVEV (reference sequence). Trimming pared 2 bases from V and 6 bases from J, leaving 19 bases between. The CDR3 totals 17 residues. Here the CDR3 reads CASSLVSKGILAGELFF. DNA of the CDR3: TGTGCCAGCAGTTTAGTTTCGAAAGGGATCTTGGCCGGGGAGCTGTTTTTT.

The table lists this clonotype with many counts. This chain uses TRBV19 with TRBJ2-5; D remains unclear. V lost 6 bases and J 5 bases, leaving 13 bases between the germline ends. This CDR3 has 13 amino acids. The germline V gene encodes CDR1 LNHDA and CDR2 SQIVND (reference sequence). The CDR3 loop is CASSTTTRETQYF. CDR3 in DNA: TGTGCCAGTAGCACTACAACCCGCGAGACCCAGTACTTC.

Concerning this clonotype itself: The junction shows a germline mismatch at one end, possibly a read error. V is TRBV11-2 and J is TRBJ2-1; 8 positions agree with TRBD2. Germline V gene data show CDR1 as SGHAT and CDR2 as FQNNGV. The CDR3 loop spans 16 amino acids. The CDR3 coding sequence is TGTTCCAGCAGTTACAGGAGCGGGAGAGAGTACAATGAGCAGTTCTTC. As protein: CSSSYRSGREYNEQFF.

There are many counts of this clonotype. The chain uses TRBV6-1 and TRBJ2-7, with D hard to call. Deletions cut 6 bases from V and 0 bases from J, with 15 bases between. CDR3 length: 15 amino acids. Germline V gene lookup returns CDR1 MNHNS and CDR2 SASEGT. CDR3 amino acids: CASRGWTESSYEQYF. The CDR3 bases are TGTGCCAGCAGGGGATGGACGGAGAGCTCCTACGAGCAGTACTTC.

This clonotype was seen many times. The rearrangement uses TRBV19 and TRBJ1-1, with D possibly being TRBD1 (5 bases). This CDR3 has 13 residues. Trimming removed 0 bases at V and 4 bases at J, with 6 bases between. The germline V gene has CDR1 LNHDA and CDR2 SQIVND (reference sequence). CDR3 coding DNA: TGTGCCAGTAGTATAGACGGGGGCACTGAAGCTTTCTTT. Its protein product is CASSIDGGTEAFF.

This clonotype was picked up many times. The V call is TRBV2, the J call TRBJ2-1, with no clear D. V was cut by 7 bases and J by 2 bases, with 6 bases left in between. Germline lookup yields CDR1 SNHLY and CDR2 FYNNEI. The CDR3 extends over 12 amino acids. CDR3 nucleotides: TGTGCCAGCATGTTCACCTACAATGAGCAGTTCTTC. Protein: CASMFTYNEQFF. Looking up the rest from reference TRBV2 and TRBJ2-1 gives the full variable domain: EPEVTQTPSHQVTQMGQEVILRCVPISNHLYFYWYRQILGQKVEFLVSFYNNEISEKSEIFDDQFSVERPDGSNFTLKIRSTKLEDSAMYFCASMFTYNEQFFGPGTRLTVL.

This clonotype has just a few counts. The V gene is TRBV19, the J gene TRBJ1-1; D uncertain. V gave up 4 bases and J gave up 1 base, with 10 bases separating them. The CDR3 has 14 amino acids. Germline V gene lookup returns CDR1 LNHDA and CDR2 SQIVND (reference sequence). CDR3 coding DNA: TGTGCCAGTAGTAACAGCCGAAAGAACACTGAAGCTTTCTTT. This codes for CASSNSRKNTEAFF. Drawing the rest from reference TRBV19 and TRBJ1-1, the complete variable domain is DGGITQSPKYLFRKEGQNVTLSCEQNLNHDAMYWYRQDPGQGLRLIYYSQIVNDFQKGDIAEGYSVSREKKESFPLTVTSAQKNPTAFYLCASSNSRKNTEAFFGQGTRLTVV.

Many counts were recorded for this clonotype. The V call is TRBV12-3 or TRBV12-4, the J call TRBJ2-2; no clear D. The CDR3 consists of 12 residues. Trimming cost V 5 bases and J 7 bases, with 8 bases left between them. Written as DNA, the CDR3 is TGTGCCAGCAGTCAGGACGGCGGGGAGCTGTTTTTT. Translating it yields CASSQDGGELFF.

This clonotype was detected many times. The V and J genes are TRBV28 and TRBJ2-3; weak D call: TRBD2 (5 bases). The V end was cut by 3 bases, the J end by 0 bases, with 13 bases between. This CDR3 spans 16 amino acids. Germline loops: CDR1 MDHEN, CDR2 SYDVKM. DNA for the CDR3: TGTGCCAGCAGTTTGTGGCCGAGGAGGAGCACAGATACGCAGTATTTT. Translated, it gives CASSLWPRRSTDTQYF.